These 11 T cell receptor beta chains originate from one sample sequenced in a study of tumor and adjacent non-tumor tissue in lung cancer. A modified ARM-PCR protocol with three rounds of nested PCR amplified TCRbeta. MiXCR, applied by TCRdb to the multiplex PCR reads, yields one record per CDR3 protein. The table has approximately 120,000 distinct CDR3 sequences, about 65% seen once. No cell sorting was done before RNA was extracted from the tissue. Distant lung tissue was collected more than 3 cm away from the tumor edge. The source material was distant non-tumor lung tissue. These receptor sequences come from a man in his 60s with non-small cell lung cancer.

Points on this clonotype: An end of the junction does not agree with germline; a read error may underlie this. The chain uses TRBV20-1 and TRBJ2-7, with 8 bases that match TRBD1. This CDR3 spans 14 amino acids. The germline CDR1 and CDR2 sequences are DFQATT and SNEGSKA (reference sequence). The CDR3 DNA follows: TGTAGTGATAGTAGCGGACAGGGAGGTTACGAGCAGTACTTC. Translation gives CSDSSGQGGYEQYF.

J is TRBJ2-5 and V is TRBV6-5, with D perhaps given as TRBD1 or TRBD2 (5 bases each). Germline-derived CDR1 and CDR2 are MNHEY and SVGAGI. CDR3 size: 13 residues. Trimming removed 6 bases from V and 5 bases from J, with 13 bases in between. The CDR3, as DNA: TGTGCCAGCAGCCCCGGGACCAGTGAGACCCAGTACTTC. Protein sequence: CASSPGTSETQYF.

This clonotype was detected ten times or more. The chain carries TRBV6-6 and TRBJ1-5, with TRBD1 identical over 9 bases. Germline CDR1 MNHNY, CDR2 SVGAGI (reference sequence). V shed 8 bases, J shed 7 bases, and the junction held 6 bases outside the gene matches. This CDR3 has 13 residues. CDR3 protein: CASCRQGEQPQHF. CDR3 DNA: TGTGCCAGCTGCAGACAGGGGGAGCAGCCCCAGCATTTT.

A word on this clonotype: This may come from a read error, since a much larger clone is one base off. The chain joins TRBV7-3 to TRBJ2-2, with TRBD1 matching over 9 bases. Germline-derived CDR1 and CDR2 are SGHTA and FQGTGA. The CDR3 is 16 residues long. V shed 5 bases, J shed 5 bases, and the junction held 9 bases outside the gene matches. The CDR3 here is CASSLTGGYWTGELFF. The CDR3 DNA reads TGTGCCAGCAGCCTTACAGGGGGCTATTGGACCGGGGAGCTGTTTTTT.

Turning to this clonotype: At one end, the junction sequence differs from germline, possibly due to a read error. The rearrangement links TRBV6-6 to TRBJ2-7; D might be TRBD1 (6 bases). The CDR3 spans 16 residues. Germline CDR1 MNHNY, CDR2 SVGAGI (reference sequence). The CDR3 coding sequence is TGTGTCAGCAGTCCTCGAGCCGGACAGACACGCTACGAGCAGTACTTC. It translates to CVSSPRAGQTRYEQYF.

With respect to this clonotype: Being one base from a much bigger clone, this may be a read error. The gene calls are TRBV6-5 and TRBJ1-2; possible D gene TRBD1, 6 bases. Germline CDR1 reads MNHEY; CDR2 reads SVGAGI. This CDR3 has 12 amino acids. CDR3 DNA: TGTGTCAGCAGACAGGACAGCTATGGCTACACCTTC. Translation gives CVSRQDSYGYTF.

A note on this clonotype: A read error may produce the germline difference seen at one junction end. This chain connects TRBV11-2 to TRBJ2-7; D may be TRBD2 (6 bases). The CDR3 length is 11 residues. Germline CDR1 reads SGHAT; CDR2 reads FQNNGV. CDR3 coding DNA: TGTGTCAGCAGCGGGTATTACGAGCAGTACTTC. Protein product: CVSSGYYEQYF.

The V gene is TRBV30, the J gene TRBJ1-3; D uncertain. CDR1 GTSNPN and CDR2 SVGIG come from the germline V gene (reference sequence). The CDR3 is 12 amino acids. Trimming left V 4 bases short and J 4 bases short, with 8 bases between. CDR3: CAWILRGNTIYF. The CDR3 nucleotides are TGTGCCTGGATTTTAAGAGGAAACACCATATATTTT.

This chain connects TRBV4-1 to TRBJ1-1, with 8 bases fitting TRBD1. The trim removed 4 bases at V and 12 bases at J, leaving 7 bases unmatched. CDR3 size: 12 residues. Germline lookup yields CDR1 MGHRA and CDR2 YSYEKL. The CDR3: CASSRLTGETFF. The CDR3 DNA reads TGCGCCAGCAGCCGGCTGACAGGGGAAACTTTCTTT.

Comments on this clonotype: Since no conserved phenylalanine or tryptophan closes the CDR3, a read error is the likely cause. The CDR3 DNA reads TGCGCCAGCAGCTTGGAACATGGGAGGGCAGCTTTCTTA. This sequence encodes CASSLEHGRAAFL. J is TRBJ1-1 and V is TRBV5-1; D gene uncertain. CDR1 and CDR2 (germline): SGHRS, YFSETQ. The CDR3 has 13 amino acids. Trimming shortened V by 0 bases and J by 10 bases, and 13 bases separated the two germline ends.

With respect to this clonotype: This could be a read error, since a much larger clone is one nucleotide away. The rearrangement links TRBV5-1 to TRBJ2-5; TRBD1 or TRBD2 may be the D gene (5 bases each). Germline V gives CDR1 SGHRS, CDR2 YFSETQ. The CDR3 totals 13 residues. The CDR3 reads CASSPDLLGTQCF. CDR3 bases: TGCGCCAGCAGCCCAGACCTGCTTGGGACCCAGTGCTTC. The complete variable domain, with remaining parts taken from reference TRBV5-1 and TRBJ2-5, reads KAGVTQTPRYLIKTRGQQVTLSCSPISGHRSVSWYQQTPGQGLQFLFEYFSETQRNKGNFPGRFSGRQFSNSRSEMNVSTLELGDSALYLCASSPDLLGTQCFGPGTRLLVL.